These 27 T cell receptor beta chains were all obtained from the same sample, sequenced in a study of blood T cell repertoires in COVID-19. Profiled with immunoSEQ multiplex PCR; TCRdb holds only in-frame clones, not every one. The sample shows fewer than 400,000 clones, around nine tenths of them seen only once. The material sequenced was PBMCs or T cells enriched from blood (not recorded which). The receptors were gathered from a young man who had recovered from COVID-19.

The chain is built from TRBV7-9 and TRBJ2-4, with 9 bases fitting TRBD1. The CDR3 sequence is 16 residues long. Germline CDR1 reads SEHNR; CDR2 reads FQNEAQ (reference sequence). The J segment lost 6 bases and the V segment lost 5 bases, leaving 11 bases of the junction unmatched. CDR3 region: CASSPSGQGRGNIQYF. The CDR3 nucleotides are TGTGCCAGCAGCCCCTCGGGACAGGGAAGAGGAAACATTCAGTACTTC.

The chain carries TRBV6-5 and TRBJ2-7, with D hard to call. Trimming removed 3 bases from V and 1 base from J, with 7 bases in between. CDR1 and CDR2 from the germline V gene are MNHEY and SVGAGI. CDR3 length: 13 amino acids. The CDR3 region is CASSYQASYEQYF. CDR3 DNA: TGTGCCAGCAGTTATCAGGCATCCTACGAGCAGTACTTC.

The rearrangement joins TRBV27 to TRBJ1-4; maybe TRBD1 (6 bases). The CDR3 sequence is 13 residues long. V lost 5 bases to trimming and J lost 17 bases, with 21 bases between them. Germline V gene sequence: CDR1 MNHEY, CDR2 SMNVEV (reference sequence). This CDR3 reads CASSPTDRRVVFF. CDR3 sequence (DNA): TGTGCCAGCAGTCCTACAGACAGGCGAGTCGTTTTTTTT. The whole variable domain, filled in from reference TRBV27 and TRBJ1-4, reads EAQVTQNPRYLITVTGKKLTVTCSQNMNHEYMSWYRQDPGLGLRQIYYSMNVEVTDKGDVPEGYKVSRKEKRNFPLILESPSPNQTSLYFCASSPTDRRVVFFGSGTQLSVL.

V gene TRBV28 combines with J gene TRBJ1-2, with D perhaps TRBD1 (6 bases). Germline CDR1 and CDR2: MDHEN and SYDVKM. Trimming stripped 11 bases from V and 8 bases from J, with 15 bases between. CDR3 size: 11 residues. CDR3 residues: CALGGLRGYTF. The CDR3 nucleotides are TGTGCCTTAGGGGGTTTGCGCGGCTACACCTTC.

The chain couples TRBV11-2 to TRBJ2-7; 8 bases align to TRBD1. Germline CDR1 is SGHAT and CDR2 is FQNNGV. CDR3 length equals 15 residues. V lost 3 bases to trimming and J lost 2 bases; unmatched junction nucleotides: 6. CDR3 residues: CASSFSQGATYEQYF. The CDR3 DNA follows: TGTGCCAGCAGCTTTAGTCAGGGGGCCACCTACGAGCAGTACTTC.

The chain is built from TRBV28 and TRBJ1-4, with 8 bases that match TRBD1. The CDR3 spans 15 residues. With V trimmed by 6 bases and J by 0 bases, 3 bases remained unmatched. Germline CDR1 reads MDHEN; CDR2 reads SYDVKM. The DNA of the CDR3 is TGTGCCAGCAGAGACAGGGGTGCAACTAATGAAAAACTGTTTTTT. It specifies CASRDRGATNEKLFF.

CDR3 residues: CASSTKITGGTNEKLFF. The CDR3 DNA reads as TGTGCCAGCAGTACAAAGATTACAGGTGGAACTAATGAAAAACTGTTTTTT. This chain uses TRBV2 with TRBJ1-4, with D possibly being TRBD1 (5 bases). V was pared by 5 bases and J by 1 base, with 17 bases between. The germline V gene has CDR1 SNHLY and CDR2 FYNNEI. The CDR3 totals 17 residues.

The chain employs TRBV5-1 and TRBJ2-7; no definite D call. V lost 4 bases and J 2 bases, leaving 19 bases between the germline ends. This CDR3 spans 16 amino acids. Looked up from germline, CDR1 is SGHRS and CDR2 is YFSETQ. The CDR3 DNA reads TGCGCCAGCAGCCTTATCATACAGTCCCCCACCTACGAGCAGTACTTC. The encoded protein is CASSLIIQSPTYEQYF.

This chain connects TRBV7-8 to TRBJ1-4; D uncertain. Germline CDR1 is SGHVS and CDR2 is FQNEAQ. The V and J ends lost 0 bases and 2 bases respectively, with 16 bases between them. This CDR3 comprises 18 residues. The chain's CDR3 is CASSLARVAAGTNEKLFF. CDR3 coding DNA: TGTGCCAGCAGCTTAGCCCGGGTGGCGGCTGGGACTAATGAAAAACTGTTTTTT. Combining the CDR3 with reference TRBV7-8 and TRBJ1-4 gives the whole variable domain GAGVSQSPRYKVAKRGQDVALRCDPISGHVSLFWYQQALGQGPEFLTYFQNEAQLDKSGLPSDRFFAERPEGSVSTLKIQRTQQEDSAVYLCASSLARVAAGTNEKLFFGSGTQLSVL.

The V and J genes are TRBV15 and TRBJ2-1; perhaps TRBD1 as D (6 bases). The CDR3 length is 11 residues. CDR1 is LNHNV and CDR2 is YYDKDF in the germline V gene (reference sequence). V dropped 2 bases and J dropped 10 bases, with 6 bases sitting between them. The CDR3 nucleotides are TGTGCCACCAGCAGACAGGGGGAGCAGTTCTTC. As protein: CATSRQGEQFF.

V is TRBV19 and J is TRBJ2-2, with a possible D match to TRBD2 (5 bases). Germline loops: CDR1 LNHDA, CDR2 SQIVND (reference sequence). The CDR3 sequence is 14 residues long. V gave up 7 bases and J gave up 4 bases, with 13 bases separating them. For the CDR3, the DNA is TGTGCCAGTAATCCACTGGGGAGCACCGGGGAGCTGTTTTTT. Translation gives CASNPLGSTGELFF. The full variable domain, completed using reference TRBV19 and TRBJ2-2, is DGGITQSPKYLFRKEGQNVTLSCEQNLNHDAMYWYRQDPGQGLRLIYYSQIVNDFQKGDIAEGYSVSREKKESFPLTVTSAQKNPTAFYLCASNPLGSTGELFFGEGSRLTVL.

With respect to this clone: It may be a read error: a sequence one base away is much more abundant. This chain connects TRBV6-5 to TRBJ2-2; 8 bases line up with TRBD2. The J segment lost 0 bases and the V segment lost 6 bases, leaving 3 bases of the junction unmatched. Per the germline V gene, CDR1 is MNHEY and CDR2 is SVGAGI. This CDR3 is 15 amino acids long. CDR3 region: CASRPGLANTGELFF. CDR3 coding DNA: TGTGCCAGCAGACCGGGACTAGCGAACACCGGGGAGCTGTTTTTT.

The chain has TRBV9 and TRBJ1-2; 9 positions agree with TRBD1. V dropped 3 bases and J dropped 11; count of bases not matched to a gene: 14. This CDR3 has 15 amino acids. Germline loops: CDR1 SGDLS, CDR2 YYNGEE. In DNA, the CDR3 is TGTGCCAGCAGCGCTACCGGGACAGGGCGTTTACGGTACACCTTC. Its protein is CASSATGTGRLRYTF. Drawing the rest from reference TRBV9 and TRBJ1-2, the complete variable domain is DSGVTQTPKHLITATGQRVTLRCSPRSGDLSVYWYQQSLDQGLQFLIQYYNGEERAKGNILERFSAQQFPDLHSELNLSSLELGDSALYFCASSATGTGRLRYTFGSGTRLTVV.

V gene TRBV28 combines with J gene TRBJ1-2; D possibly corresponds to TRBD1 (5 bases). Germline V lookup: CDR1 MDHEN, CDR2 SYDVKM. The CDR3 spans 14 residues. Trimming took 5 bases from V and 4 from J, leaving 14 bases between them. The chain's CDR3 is CASSTQGVGYGYTF. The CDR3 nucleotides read TGTGCCAGCAGTACCCAGGGTGTAGGCTATGGCTACACCTTC.

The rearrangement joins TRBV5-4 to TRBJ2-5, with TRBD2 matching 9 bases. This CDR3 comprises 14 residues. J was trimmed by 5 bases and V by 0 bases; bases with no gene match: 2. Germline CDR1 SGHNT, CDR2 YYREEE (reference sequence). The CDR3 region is CASSLDGLAETQYF. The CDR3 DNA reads TGTGCCAGCAGCTTGGACGGACTAGCGGAGACCCAGTACTTC.

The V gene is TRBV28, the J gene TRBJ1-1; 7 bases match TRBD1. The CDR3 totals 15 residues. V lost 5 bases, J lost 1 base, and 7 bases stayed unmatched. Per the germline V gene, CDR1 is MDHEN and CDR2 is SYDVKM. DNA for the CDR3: TGTGCCAGCAGTCCAGCCGGGACAGCGAACACTGAAGCTTTCTTT. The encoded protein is CASSPAGTANTEAFF.

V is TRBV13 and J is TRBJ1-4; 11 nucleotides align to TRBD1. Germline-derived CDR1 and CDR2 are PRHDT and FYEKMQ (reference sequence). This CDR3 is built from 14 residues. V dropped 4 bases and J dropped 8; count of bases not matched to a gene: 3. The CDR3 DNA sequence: TGTGCCAGCAGCTCCGGGACAGGGGGAGAAAAACTGTTTTTT. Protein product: CASSSGTGGEKLFF.

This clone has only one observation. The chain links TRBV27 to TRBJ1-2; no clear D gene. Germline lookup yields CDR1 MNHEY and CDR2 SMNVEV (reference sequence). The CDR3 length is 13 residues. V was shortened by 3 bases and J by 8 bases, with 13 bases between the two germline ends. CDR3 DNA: TGTGCCAGCAGTTTTCCATCTGGCTTAGGCTACACCTTC. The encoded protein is CASSFPSGLGYTF.

The CDR3 here is CASRIGQLEAFF. CDR3 bases: TGTGCCAGCAGGATCGGACAGCTTGAAGCTTTCTTT. The genes are TRBV2 and TRBJ1-1; D perhaps matches TRBD1 (6 bases). CDR3 length equals 12 residues. Trimming took 6 bases from V and 7 from J, leaving 12 bases between them. CDR1 SNHLY and CDR2 FYNNEI come from the germline V gene.

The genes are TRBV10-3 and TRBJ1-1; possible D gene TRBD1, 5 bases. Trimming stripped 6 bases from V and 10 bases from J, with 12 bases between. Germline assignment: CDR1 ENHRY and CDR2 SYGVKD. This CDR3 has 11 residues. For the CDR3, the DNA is TGTGCCATCAGGGAGGACACGAGAGCTTTCTTT. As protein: CAIREDTRAFF.

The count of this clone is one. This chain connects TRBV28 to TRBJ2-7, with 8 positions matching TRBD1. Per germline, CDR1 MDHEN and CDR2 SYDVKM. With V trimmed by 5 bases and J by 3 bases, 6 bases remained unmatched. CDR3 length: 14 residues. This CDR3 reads CASSLDRDYYEQYF. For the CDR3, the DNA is TGTGCCAGCAGTCTGGACAGGGATTACTACGAGCAGTACTTC. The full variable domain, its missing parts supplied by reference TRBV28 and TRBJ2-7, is DVKVTQSSRYLVKRTGEKVFLECVQDMDHENMFWYRQDPGLGLRLIYFSYDVKMKEKGDIPEGYSVSREKKERFSLILESASTNQTSMYLCASSLDRDYYEQYFGPGTRLTVT.

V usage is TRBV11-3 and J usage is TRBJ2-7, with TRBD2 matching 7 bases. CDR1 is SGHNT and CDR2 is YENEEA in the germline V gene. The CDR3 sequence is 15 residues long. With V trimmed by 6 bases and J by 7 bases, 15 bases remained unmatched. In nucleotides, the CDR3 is TGTGCCAGCAGTTTGACGGGGGGTGCTGAGGGAGAGCAGTACTTC. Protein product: CASSLTGGAEGEQYF. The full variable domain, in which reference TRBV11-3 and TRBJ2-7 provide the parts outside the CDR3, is EAGVVQSPRYKIIEKKQPVAFWCNPISGHNTLYWYLQNLGQGPELLIRYENEEAVDDSQLPKDRFSAERLKGVDSTLKIQPAELGDSAVYLCASSLTGGAEGEQYFGPGTRLTVT.

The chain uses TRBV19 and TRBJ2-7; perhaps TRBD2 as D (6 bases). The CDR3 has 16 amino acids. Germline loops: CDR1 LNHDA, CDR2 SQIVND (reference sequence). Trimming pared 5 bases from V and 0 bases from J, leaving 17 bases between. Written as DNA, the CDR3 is TGTGCCAGTAGTTACGGAGTAGCGGATAGCTCCTACGAGCAGTACTTC. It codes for CASSYGVADSSYEQYF.

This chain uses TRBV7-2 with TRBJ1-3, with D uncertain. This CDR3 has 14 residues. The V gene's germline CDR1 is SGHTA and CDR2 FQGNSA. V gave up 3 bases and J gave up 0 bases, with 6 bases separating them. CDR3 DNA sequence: TGTGCCAGCAGCTTTTCTGTCTCTGGAAACACCATATATTTT. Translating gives CASSFSVSGNTIYF.

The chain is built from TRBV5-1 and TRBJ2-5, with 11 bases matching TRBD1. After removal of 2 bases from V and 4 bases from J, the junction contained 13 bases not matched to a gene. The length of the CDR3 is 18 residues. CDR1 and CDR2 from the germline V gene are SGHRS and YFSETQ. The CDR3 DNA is TGCGCCAGCAGCTTAGTCCCCACCGGGACAGGGGGAGCAGAGACCCAGTACTTC. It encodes CASSLVPTGTGGAETQYF. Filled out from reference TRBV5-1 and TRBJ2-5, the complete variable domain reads KAGVTQTPRYLIKTRGQQVTLSCSPISGHRSVSWYQQTPGQGLQFLFEYFSETQRNKGNFPGRFSGRQFSNSRSEMNVSTLELGDSALYLCASSLVPTGTGGAETQYFGPGTRLLVL.

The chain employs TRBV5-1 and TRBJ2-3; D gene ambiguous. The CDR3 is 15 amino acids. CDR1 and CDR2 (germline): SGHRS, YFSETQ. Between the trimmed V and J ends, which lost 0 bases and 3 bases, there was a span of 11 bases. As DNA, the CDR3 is TGCGCCAGCAGCTTGGATGGTGCAGAAACAGATACGCAGTATTTT. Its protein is CASSLDGAETDTQYF.

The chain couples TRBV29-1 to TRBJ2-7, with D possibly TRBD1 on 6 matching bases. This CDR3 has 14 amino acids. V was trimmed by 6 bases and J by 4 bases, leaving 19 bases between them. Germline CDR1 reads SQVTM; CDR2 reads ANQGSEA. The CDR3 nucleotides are TGCAGCGTCACTTTGAATAGGGGGACGTACGAGCAGTACTTC. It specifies CSVTLNRGTYEQYF.